This is a list of T cell receptor beta chains from one sample in a study of technical replicates of blood from several donors. Some clones are missing from TCRdb's copy, which holds only in-frame ones; the method was immunoSEQ multiplex PCR. The sample shows nearly 80,000 clones, 95% to 98% of them seen only once. The sequencing input was T cells isolated from PBMCs. All receptors derive from a human donor in good health. CDR3s include the opening cysteine and the closing phenylalanine or tryptophan. Each record gives: CDR3 protein, CDR3 DNA, D gene, J gene, V gene, clone size. The D gene is left open where the match is weak. The size of a clone is reported for some rows only, either as once, few or many, or as a class for expanded clones.

CDR3 protein: CASSLAPGTGIHEQYF; CDR3 DNA: TGTGCCAGCAGTTTAGCCCCCGGGACAGGGATCCACGAGCAGTACTTC; D gene: TRBD1; J gene: TRBJ2-7; V gene: TRBV27; clone size: .
CDR3 protein: CASSLVRGGDEQYF; CDR3 DNA: TGTGCCAGCAGCTTAGTGCGGGGAGGCGACGAGCAGTACTTC; D gene: .; J gene: TRBJ2-7; V gene: TRBV11-1; clone size: .
CDR3 protein: CASSPREQGAAGELFF; CDR3 DNA: TGTGCCAGCAGCCCCCGGGAACAGGGGGCGGCCGGGGAGCTGTTTTTT; D gene: TRBD1; J gene: TRBJ2-2; V gene: TRBV7-9; clone size: .
CDR3 protein: CASSQERGRGYEQYF; CDR3 DNA: TGCGCCAGCAGCCAAGAGAGAGGGAGAGGCTACGAGCAGTACTTC; D gene: .; J gene: TRBJ2-7; V gene: TRBV4-1; clone size: .
CDR3 protein: CASSHRERGDTQYF; CDR3 DNA: TGTGCCAGCAGTCATCGGGAGCGGGGAGATACGCAGTATTTT; D gene: TRBD2; J gene: TRBJ2-3; V gene: TRBV6-5; clone size: .
CDR3 protein: CASSQSRDRGGNTIYF; CDR3 DNA: TGTGCCAGCAGCCAAAGCCGGGACAGGGGTGGAAACACCATATATTTT; D gene: TRBD1; J gene: TRBJ1-3; V gene: TRBV7-3; clone size: .
CDR3 protein: CASSQAREHYGYTF; CDR3 DNA: TGTGCCAGCAGCCAGGCGCGGGAGCACTATGGCTACACCTTC; D gene: .; J gene: TRBJ1-2; V gene: TRBV6-5; clone size: .
CDR3 protein: CASSQDWQQETQYF; CDR3 DNA: TGCGCCAGCAGCCAAGATTGGCAGCAAGAGACCCAGTACTTC; D gene: .; J gene: TRBJ2-5; V gene: TRBV4-3; clone size: .
CDR3 protein: CASSVQGASYEQYF; CDR3 DNA: TGTGCCAGTAGTGTCCAGGGGGCCTCCTACGAGCAGTACTTC; D gene: TRBD1; J gene: TRBJ2-7; V gene: TRBV19; clone size: .
CDR3 protein: CASSDATVIYEQYF; CDR3 DNA: TGTGCCAGCAGCGACGCGACAGTTATCTACGAGCAGTACTTC; D gene: .; J gene: TRBJ2-7; V gene: TRBV5-6; clone size: .
CDR3 protein: CATMTPSSYNEQFF; CDR3 DNA: TGTGCCACGATGACCCCTAGCTCCTACAATGAGCAGTTCTTC; D gene: .; J gene: TRBJ2-1; V gene: TRBV10-3; clone size: once
CDR3 protein: CASQWGTSGSYEQFF; CDR3 DNA: TGTGCCAGTCAATGGGGGACTAGCGGGAGTTATGAGCAGTTCTTC; D gene: TRBD2; J gene: TRBJ2-1; V gene: TRBV6-5; clone size: once
CDR3 protein: CASSLSRGLEAFF; CDR3 DNA: TGTGCCAGCAGCCTGTCCAGGGGGCTGGAAGCTTTCTTT; D gene: TRBD1; J gene: TRBJ1-1; V gene: TRBV4-2; clone size: .
CDR3 protein: CASSEGGGYTF; CDR3 DNA: TGTGCCAGCAGTGAGGGAGGTGGCTACACCTTC; D gene: .; J gene: TRBJ1-2; V gene: TRBV6-1; clone size: .
CDR3 protein: CASSFGTDLEQFF; CDR3 DNA: TGCGCCAGCAGCTTTGGGACAGACTTAGAGCAGTTCTTC; D gene: TRBD1; J gene: TRBJ2-1; V gene: TRBV5-1; clone size: .
CDR3 protein: CASSQGRVTGELFF; CDR3 DNA: TGCGCCAGCAGCCAAGGCAGGGTTACCGGGGAGCTGTTTTTT; D gene: .; J gene: TRBJ2-2; V gene: TRBV4-3; clone size: .
CDR3 protein: CASTRGWEREGRNEQFF; CDR3 DNA: TGCGCCAGCACACGAGGTTGGGAGCGGGAGGGCCGGAATGAGCAGTTCTTC; D gene: TRBD2; J gene: TRBJ2-1; V gene: TRBV4-1; clone size: .
CDR3 protein: CASSLEVTSGREQFF; CDR3 DNA: TGCGCCAGCAGCTTGGAGGTAACTAGCGGACGGGAGCAGTTCTTC; D gene: TRBD2; J gene: TRBJ2-1; V gene: TRBV5-1; clone size: .
CDR3 protein: CASSPDIDSNQPQHF; CDR3 DNA: TGTGCCAGTAGTCCGGACATAGACAGCAATCAGCCCCAGCATTTT; D gene: .; J gene: TRBJ1-5; V gene: TRBV19; clone size: .
CDR3 protein: CASNRVGGETQYF; CDR3 DNA: TGTGCATCAAACAGGGTAGGAGGAGAGACCCAGTACTTC; D gene: .; J gene: TRBJ2-5; V gene: TRBV30; clone size: .
CDR3 protein: CASSPPLAGVGNEQFF; CDR3 DNA: TGTGCCAGCTCACCACCGCTAGCGGGAGTAGGCAATGAGCAGTTCTTC; D gene: TRBD2; J gene: TRBJ2-1; V gene: TRBV18; clone size: few
CDR3 protein: CASSHWTGKASNYGYTF; CDR3 DNA: TGTGCCAGCTCCCATTGGACAGGGAAAGCTTCTAACTATGGCTACACCTTC; D gene: TRBD1; J gene: TRBJ1-2; V gene: TRBV18; clone size: .
CDR3 protein: CASSQQKNTEAFF; CDR3 DNA: TGCGCCAGCAGCCAACAAAAGAACACTGAAGCTTTCTTT; D gene: .; J gene: TRBJ1-1; V gene: TRBV4-3; clone size: few
CDR3 protein: CASTSSFNQPQHF; CDR3 DNA: TGTGCCAGCACCTCCTCCTTCAATCAGCCCCAGCATTTT; D gene: .; J gene: TRBJ1-5; V gene: TRBV6-5; clone size: once
CDR3 protein: CASSLSRRNTEAFF; CDR3 DNA: TGCGCCAGCAGCCTGTCGAGGCGGAACACTGAAGCTTTCTTT; D gene: .; J gene: TRBJ1-1; V gene: TRBV5-1; clone size: .
CDR3 protein: CASRGGIYEQYF; CDR3 DNA: TGTGCCAGCAGGGGGGGAATCTACGAGCAGTACTTC; D gene: .; J gene: TRBJ2-7; V gene: TRBV6-1; clone size: .
CDR3 protein: CASSQAAGGPETQYF; CDR3 DNA: TGCGCCAGCAGCCAAGCAGCGGGAGGGCCAGAGACCCAGTACTTC; D gene: TRBD2; J gene: TRBJ2-5; V gene: TRBV4-1; clone size: once
CDR3 protein: CASSIDGGSGNTIYF; CDR3 DNA: TGTGCCAGTAGTATCGACGGGGGGTCCGGAAACACCATATATTTT; D gene: .; J gene: TRBJ1-3; V gene: TRBV19; clone size: .
CDR3 protein: CASSTIHRGYEQYF; CDR3 DNA: TGTGCCAGCAGCACAATCCACAGGGGCTACGAGCAGTACTTC; D gene: TRBD1; J gene: TRBJ2-7; V gene: TRBV11-2; clone size: .
CDR3 protein: CASSRGQGGMTNTEAFF; CDR3 DNA: TGTGCCAGCTCCCGAGGACAGGGAGGAATGACGAACACTGAAGCTTTCTTT; D gene: TRBD1; J gene: TRBJ1-1; V gene: TRBV18; clone size: .
CDR3 protein: CASSLSSTSYEQYF; CDR3 DNA: TGTGCCAGCAGTTTATCTAGCACCTCCTACGAGCAGTACTTC; D gene: .; J gene: TRBJ2-7; V gene: TRBV27; clone size: .
CDR3 protein: CASSLATSGGLGEQFF; CDR3 DNA: TGTGCTAGCAGCTTAGCCACTAGCGGGGGATTGGGTGAGCAGTTCTTC; D gene: TRBD2; J gene: TRBJ2-1; V gene: TRBV7-7; clone size: once
CDR3 protein: CASSPGLAGVETQYF; CDR3 DNA: TGTGCCAGCAGCCCAGGACTAGCGGGAGTAGAGACCCAGTACTTC; D gene: TRBD2; J gene: TRBJ2-5; V gene: TRBV7-3; clone size: .
CDR3 protein: CASSPRGAYEQYF; CDR3 DNA: TGTGCCAGTAGCCCCAGGGGGGCCTACGAGCAGTACTTC; D gene: .; J gene: TRBJ2-7; V gene: TRBV19; clone size: .
CDR3 protein: CAWSGLGETQYF; CDR3 DNA: TGTGCCTGGTCGGGACTTGGAGAGACCCAGTACTTC; D gene: .; J gene: TRBJ2-5; V gene: TRBV30; clone size: .
CDR3 protein: CASSFIPGTMAGELFF; CDR3 DNA: TGTGCCAGCAGCTTCATCCCGGGAACTATGGCCGGGGAGCTGTTTTTT; D gene: .; J gene: TRBJ2-2; V gene: TRBV7-3; clone size: few
CDR3 protein: CASSATGSSYEQYF; CDR3 DNA: TGTGCCAGTAGTGCGACAGGGTCTTCCTACGAGCAGTACTTC; D gene: TRBD1; J gene: TRBJ2-7; V gene: TRBV19; clone size: .
CDR3 protein: CAASLSGGKTQYF; CDR3 DNA: TGTGCAGCCTCTCTAAGCGGGGGAAAGACCCAGTACTTC; D gene: TRBD2; J gene: TRBJ2-5; V gene: TRBV11-3; clone size: .
CDR3 protein: CATRDRLLGDTQYF; CDR3 DNA: TGTGCCACTAGGGACAGACTACTAGGGGATACGCAGTATTTT; D gene: TRBD1; J gene: TRBJ2-3; V gene: TRBV19; clone size: .
CDR3 protein: CASSVGGGAYEQYF; CDR3 DNA: TGTGCCAGCAGCGTAGGAGGGGGCGCCTACGAGCAGTACTTC; D gene: TRBD1; J gene: TRBJ2-7; V gene: TRBV9; clone size: .
CDR3 protein: CASSRQESDTQYF; CDR3 DNA: TGTGCCAGCAGCCGACAGGAGTCAGATACGCAGTATTTT; D gene: .; J gene: TRBJ2-3; V gene: TRBV11-3; clone size: .
CDR3 protein: CASSPTGLYGYTF; CDR3 DNA: TGTGCCAGCAGTCCTACAGGGCTCTATGGCTACACCTTC; D gene: .; J gene: TRBJ1-2; V gene: TRBV27; clone size: .
CDR3 protein: CASSFGGEAFF; CDR3 DNA: TGTGCCAGCAGTTTCGGCGGAGAAGCTTTCTTT; D gene: .; J gene: TRBJ1-1; V gene: TRBV27; clone size: .
CDR3 protein: CSVEYTSDSEAFF; CDR3 DNA: TGCAGCGTTGAATATACGTCAGATTCCGAAGCTTTCTTT; D gene: .; J gene: TRBJ1-1; V gene: TRBV29-1; clone size: .
CDR3 protein: CASKLGLEGVEQFF; CDR3 DNA: TGTGCCAGCAAACTGGGGCTAGAGGGGGTTGAGCAGTTCTTC; D gene: .; J gene: TRBJ2-1; V gene: TRBV11-3; clone size: .
CDR3 protein: CASSAGQGKGYTF; CDR3 DNA: TGTGCCAGCAGCGCGGGACAGGGGAAAGGCTACACCTTC; D gene: TRBD1; J gene: TRBJ1-2; V gene: TRBV6-5; clone size: .
CDR3 protein: CASSLVASGRLGEQFF; CDR3 DNA: TGTGCCAGCAGCTTAGTCGCTAGCGGGAGATTGGGTGAGCAGTTCTTC; D gene: TRBD2; J gene: TRBJ2-1; V gene: TRBV7-6; clone size: .
CDR3 protein: CASSQDGGVYNEQFF; CDR3 DNA: TGCGCCAGCAGCCAAGATGGCGGAGTCTACAATGAGCAGTTCTTC; D gene: .; J gene: TRBJ2-1; V gene: TRBV4-3; clone size: .
CDR3 protein: CASSFFASGGNEQFF; CDR3 DNA: TGTGCCAGCAGCTTCTTTGCTAGCGGAGGTAATGAGCAGTTCTTC; D gene: TRBD2; J gene: TRBJ2-1; V gene: TRBV7-3; clone size: .